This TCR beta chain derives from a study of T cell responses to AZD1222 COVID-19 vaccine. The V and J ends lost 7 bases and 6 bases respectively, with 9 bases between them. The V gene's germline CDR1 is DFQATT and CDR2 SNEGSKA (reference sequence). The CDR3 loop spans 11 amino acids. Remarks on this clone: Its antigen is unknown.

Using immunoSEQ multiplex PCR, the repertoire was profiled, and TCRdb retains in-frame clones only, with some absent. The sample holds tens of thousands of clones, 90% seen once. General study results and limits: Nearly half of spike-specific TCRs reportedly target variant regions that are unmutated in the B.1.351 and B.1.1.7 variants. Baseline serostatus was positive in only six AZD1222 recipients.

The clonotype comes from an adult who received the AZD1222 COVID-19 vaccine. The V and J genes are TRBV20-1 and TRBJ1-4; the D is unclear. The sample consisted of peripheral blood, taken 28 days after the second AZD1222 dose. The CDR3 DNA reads TGCAGTGGTTGGCAGCATGAAAAACTGTTTTTT. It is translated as CSGWQHEKLFF.